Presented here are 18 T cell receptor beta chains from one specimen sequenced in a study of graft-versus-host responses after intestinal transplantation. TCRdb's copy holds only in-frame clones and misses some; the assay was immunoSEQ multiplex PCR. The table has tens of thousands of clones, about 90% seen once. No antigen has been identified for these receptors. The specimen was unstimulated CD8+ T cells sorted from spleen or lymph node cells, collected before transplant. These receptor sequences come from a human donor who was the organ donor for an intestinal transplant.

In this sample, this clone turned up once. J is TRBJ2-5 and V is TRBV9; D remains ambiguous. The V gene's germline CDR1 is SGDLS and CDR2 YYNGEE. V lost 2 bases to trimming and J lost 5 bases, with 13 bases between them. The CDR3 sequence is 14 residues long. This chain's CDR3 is CASSVALDVETQYF. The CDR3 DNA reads TGTGCCAGCAGCGTGGCCCTAGATGTCGAGACCCAGTACTTC.

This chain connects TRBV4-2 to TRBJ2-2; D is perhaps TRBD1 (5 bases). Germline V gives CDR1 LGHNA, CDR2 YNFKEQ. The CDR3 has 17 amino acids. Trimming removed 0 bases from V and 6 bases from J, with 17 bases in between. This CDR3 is CASSQERLAGQAGELFF. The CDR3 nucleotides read TGTGCCAGCAGCCAAGAAAGGTTGGCAGGGCAGGCCGGGGAGCTGTTTTTT.

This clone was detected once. The CDR3: CAWTVSGDTGELFF. CDR3 DNA sequence: TGTGCCTGGACCGTATCCGGGGACACCGGGGAGCTGTTTTTT. V is TRBV30 and J is TRBJ2-2; D is perhaps TRBD2 (5 bases). There are 14 residues in the CDR3. The germline gives CDR1 GTSNPN, CDR2 SVGIG (reference sequence). V gave up 4 bases and J gave up 3 bases, with 12 bases separating them.

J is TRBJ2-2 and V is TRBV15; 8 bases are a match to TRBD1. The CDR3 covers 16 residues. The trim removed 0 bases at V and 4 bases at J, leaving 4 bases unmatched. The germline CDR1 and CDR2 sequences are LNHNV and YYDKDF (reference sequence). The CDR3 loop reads CATSRDRGQGTGELFF. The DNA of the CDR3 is TGTGCCACCAGCAGAGACAGGGGGCAGGGCACCGGGGAGCTGTTTTTT.

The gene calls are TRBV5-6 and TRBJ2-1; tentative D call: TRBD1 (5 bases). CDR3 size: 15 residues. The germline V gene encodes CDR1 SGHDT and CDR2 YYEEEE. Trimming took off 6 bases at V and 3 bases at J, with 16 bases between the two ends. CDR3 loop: CASTGSQGIYNEQFF. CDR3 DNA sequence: TGTGCCAGCACCGGGTCCCAGGGCATCTACAATGAGCAGTTCTTC. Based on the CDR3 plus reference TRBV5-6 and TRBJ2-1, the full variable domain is DAGVTQSPTHLIKTRGQQVTLRCSPKSGHDTVSWYQQALGQGPQFIFQYYEEEERQRGNFPDRFSGHQFPNYSSELNVNALLLGDSALYLCASTGSQGIYNEQFFGPGTRLTVL.

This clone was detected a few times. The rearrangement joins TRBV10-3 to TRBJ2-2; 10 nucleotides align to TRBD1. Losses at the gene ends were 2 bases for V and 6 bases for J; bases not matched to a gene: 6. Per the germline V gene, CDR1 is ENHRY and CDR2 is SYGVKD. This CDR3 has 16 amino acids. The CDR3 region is CAISEPDRGGSGELFF. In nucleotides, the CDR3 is TGTGCCATCAGTGAGCCGGACAGGGGGGGATCCGGGGAGCTGTTTTTT.

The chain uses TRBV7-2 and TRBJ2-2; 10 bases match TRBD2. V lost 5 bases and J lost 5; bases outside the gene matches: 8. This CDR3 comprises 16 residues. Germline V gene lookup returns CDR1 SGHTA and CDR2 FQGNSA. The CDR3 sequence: CASSNQRGGRTGELFF. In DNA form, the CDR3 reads TGTGCCAGCAGCAACCAGCGGGGGGGCCGAACCGGGGAGCTGTTTTTT.

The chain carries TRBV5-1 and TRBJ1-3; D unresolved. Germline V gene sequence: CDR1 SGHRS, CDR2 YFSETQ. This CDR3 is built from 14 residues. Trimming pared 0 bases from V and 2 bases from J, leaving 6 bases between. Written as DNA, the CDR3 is TGCGCCAGCAGCTTGGAGAGGGCTGGAAACACCATATATTTT. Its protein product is CASSLERAGNTIYF.

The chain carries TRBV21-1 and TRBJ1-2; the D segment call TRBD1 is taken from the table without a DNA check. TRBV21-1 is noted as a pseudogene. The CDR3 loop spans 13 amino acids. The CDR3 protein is CASPWDRVYGYTF. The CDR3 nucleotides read TGTGCCAGCCCTTGGGACAGGGTCTATGGCTACACCTTC.

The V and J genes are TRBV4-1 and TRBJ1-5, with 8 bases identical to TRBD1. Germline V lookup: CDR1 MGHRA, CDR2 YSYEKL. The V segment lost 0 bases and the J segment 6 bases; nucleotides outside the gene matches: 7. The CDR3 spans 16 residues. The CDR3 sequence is CASSQDPRTGSQPQHF. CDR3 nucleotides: TGCGCCAGCAGCCAAGACCCCCGGACAGGGTCTCAGCCCCAGCATTTT.

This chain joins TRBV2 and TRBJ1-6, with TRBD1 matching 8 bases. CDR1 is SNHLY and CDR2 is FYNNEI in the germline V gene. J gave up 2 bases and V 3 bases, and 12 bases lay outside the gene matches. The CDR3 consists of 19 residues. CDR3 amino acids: CASSEGTGATRAYNSPLHF. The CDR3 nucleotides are TGTGCCAGCAGTGAGGGGACAGGAGCGACGCGGGCCTATAATTCACCCCTCCACTTT.

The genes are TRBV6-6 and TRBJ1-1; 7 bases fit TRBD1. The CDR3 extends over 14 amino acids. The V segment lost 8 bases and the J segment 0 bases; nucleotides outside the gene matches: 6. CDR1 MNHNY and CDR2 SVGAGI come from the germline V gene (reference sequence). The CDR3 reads CASSGTAMNTEAFF. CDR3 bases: TGTGCCAGCTCGGGGACAGCAATGAACACTGAAGCTTTCTTT.

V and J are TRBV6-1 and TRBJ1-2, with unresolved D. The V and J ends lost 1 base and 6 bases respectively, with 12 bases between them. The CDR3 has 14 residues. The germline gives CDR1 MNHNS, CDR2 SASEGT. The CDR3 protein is CASSEGPEGNGYTF. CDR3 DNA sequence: TGTGCCAGCAGTGAAGGCCCCGAGGGAAATGGCTACACCTTC.

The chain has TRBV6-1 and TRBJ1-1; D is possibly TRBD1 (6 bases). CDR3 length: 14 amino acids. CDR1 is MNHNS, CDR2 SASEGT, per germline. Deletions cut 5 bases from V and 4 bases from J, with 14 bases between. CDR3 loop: CASSRITGTTEAFF. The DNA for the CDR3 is TGTGCCAGCAGTAGGATTACAGGGACCACTGAAGCTTTCTTT.

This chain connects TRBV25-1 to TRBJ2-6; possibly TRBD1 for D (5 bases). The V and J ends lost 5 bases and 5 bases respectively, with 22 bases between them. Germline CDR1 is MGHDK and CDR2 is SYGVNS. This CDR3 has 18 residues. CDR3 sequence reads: CASSTGPTGQSRANVLTF. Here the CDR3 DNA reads TGTGCCAGCAGTACGGGTCCAACTGGACAAAGTCGGGCCAACGTCCTGACTTTC.

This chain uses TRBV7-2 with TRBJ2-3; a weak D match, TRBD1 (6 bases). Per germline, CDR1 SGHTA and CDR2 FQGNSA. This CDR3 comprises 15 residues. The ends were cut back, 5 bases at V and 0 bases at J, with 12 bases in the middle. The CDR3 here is CASSRQEFSTDTQYF. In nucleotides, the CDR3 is TGTGCCAGCAGCCGACAGGAGTTTAGCACAGATACGCAGTATTTT.

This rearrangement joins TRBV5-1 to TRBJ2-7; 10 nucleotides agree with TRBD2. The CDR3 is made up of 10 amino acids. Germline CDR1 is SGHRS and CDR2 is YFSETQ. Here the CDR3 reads CASRISGLAV. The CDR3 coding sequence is TGCGCCAGCAGAATATCGGGACTAGCGGTC.

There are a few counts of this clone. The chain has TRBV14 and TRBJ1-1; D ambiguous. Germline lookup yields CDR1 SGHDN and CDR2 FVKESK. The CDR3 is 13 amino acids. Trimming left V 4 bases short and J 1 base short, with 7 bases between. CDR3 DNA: TGTGCCAGCAGCCTACAACCGAACACTGAAGCTTTCTTT. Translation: CASSLQPNTEAFF.